This TCR beta chain was recorded in a study of tumor-infiltrating lymphocytes in primary liver carcinoma. The study co-extracted DNA and RNA from 20-30 mg of unsorted bulk tissue. V lost 5 bases, J lost 7 bases, and 17 bases lay in between. The CDR3 contains 14 residues. Constant-region priming of roughly 490 ng total RNA yielded TCR beta cDNA. What produced the TCR beta libraries was three nested multiplex PCR rounds using slightly modified ARM-PCR. Primers for the first two PCR rounds were TRBV1-TRBV30 forward primers and a C-beta reverse primer (around 10 cycles per round). From the multiplex PCR reads, TCRdb called clonotypes with MiXCR, one entry per CDR3 protein. The top ten clones hold 8.4% of a sample with 100,000 to 150,000 distinct CDR3 sequences, around 60% of them seen once.

The TCR was taken from a woman aged 55 to 70 with primary liver carcinoma and hepatitis B virus infection. Sequenced material: liver tumor tissue from sampling region 3. The subset is: tumor region T3, left-lateral pole. The chain joins TRBV12-3 or TRBV12-4 to TRBJ2-5, with TRBD1 as a possible D gene (5 bases). CDR3 residues: CASSPRTSRRTQYF. In DNA, the CDR3 is TGTGCCAGCAGTCCCCGGACAAGCAGGAGGACCCAGTACTTC.